This T cell receptor beta chain was captured by sequencing in a study of early T cells in non-severe SARS-CoV-2 infection. Findings and caveats of the study: Matching with VDJdb favored anti-spike CD8 responses (missing private and CD4 specificities).

This clonotype has just a few counts. What it binds is not known. Trimming left V 6 bases short and J 0 bases short, with 6 bases between. The CDR3 is 12 residues long. Germline CDR1 and CDR2: SNHLY and FYNNEI. Individual cDNA molecules received unique molecular identifiers during library preparation. TCRdb re-called the 5' RACE reads with MiXCR, one entry per CDR3 protein. The sample includes over 60,000 distinct CDR3 sequences, roughly 9.5% of them seen just once. J is TRBJ2-7 and V is TRBV2; D is uncertain. This sequence originates from an adult who was a healthcare worker with PCR-confirmed SARS-CoV-2 infection or an uninfected control (not recorded which). The sequenced sample consisted of whole blood. The CDR3, as DNA: TGTGCCAGCAGGCAGGACTCCTACGAGCAGTACTTC. The encoded protein is CASRQDSYEQYF.